The 4 T cell receptor beta chains given below trace back to one sample, sequenced in a study of shared clonotypes between healthy human individuals. This table comes from immunoSEQ multiplex PCR, and its TCRdb copy is limited to in-frame clones, with some not included. The sample has around 2.1 million clones, approximately 94% seen once; the top ten hold roughly 0.13%. The sequenced sample consisted of naive CD4+ T cells sorted from blood. The subset was: CD45RA+ positively selected. The receptor set was obtained from a man between 18 and 35 years old in good health.

This chain uses TRBV28 with TRBJ2-6; tentative D call: TRBD2 (6 bases). The CDR3 is made up of 16 amino acids. V was trimmed by 7 bases and J by 0 bases, leaving 13 bases between them. Germline CDR1 MDHEN, CDR2 SYDVKM. The CDR3 loop reads CASKPGGDSGANVLTF. Here the CDR3 DNA reads TGTGCCAGCAAACCCGGGGGTGACTCTGGGGCCAACGTCCTGACTTTC.

The V call is TRBV30, the J call TRBJ2-7; possibly TRBD1 or TRBD2 for D (6 bases each). CDR1 is GTSNPN and CDR2 is SVGIG in the germline V gene (reference sequence). The CDR3 runs 12 residues. V lost 5 bases and J lost 3, with 11 bases in between. CDR3 in amino acids: CAWAGHFYEQYF. The CDR3 DNA reads as TGTGCCTGGGCGGGACACTTCTACGAGCAGTACTTC.

Points on this clone: Because the CDR3 is missing its conserved closing phenylalanine or tryptophan, this is likely a read error. The DNA is left out, because the CDR3 cannot be placed on it with certainty; the CDR3 is given as TCRdb lists it. CDR3 loop: CSVEGQGAPLI. This chain connects TRBV29-1 to TRBJ1-2; the table's D gene call, TRBD1, was not cross checked with the DNA. The germline V gene encodes CDR1 SQVTM and CDR2 ANQGSEA. The CDR3 has 11 amino acids, counting both end residues.

The chain uses TRBV27 and TRBJ2-5; weak D call: TRBD1 (5 bases). V was pared by 6 bases and J by 5 bases, with 10 bases between. Germline V gene lookup returns CDR1 MNHEY and CDR2 SMNVEV (reference sequence). The CDR3 runs to 12 residues. The CDR3 nucleotides are TGTGCCAGCAGCCAAAACAGGGAGACCCAGTACTTC. Amino acids: CASSQNRETQYF.